This TCR beta chain derives from a study of blood T cell repertoires in COVID-19. Produced via immunoSEQ multiplex PCR; TCRdb's table is partial and in-frame only. The table shows some 50,000 clones, with approximately 85% occurring only once. V lost 0 bases and J lost 1; bases outside the gene matches: 14. Germline V CDR1 and CDR2: LNHNV, YYDKDF (reference sequence). CDR3 length: 19 residues. Sequencing was performed on peripheral blood. The V gene is TRBV15, the J gene TRBJ1-1; 7 bases match TRBD1. This clonotype was sampled from a human donor in a cohort sampled during active COVID-19. CDR3 sequence reads: CATSRDTETGSVRNTEAFF. CDR3 coding DNA: TGTGCCACCAGCAGAGACACCGAGACAGGGTCCGTCAGGAACACTGAAGCTTTCTTT.